This entry lists 10 T cell receptor beta chains sequenced from one sample in a study of blood T cell repertoires in COVID-19. The protocol was immunoSEQ multiplex PCR, while the TCRdb copy is restricted to in-frame clones and leaves out a portion. The table shows roughly 250,000 clones, with about 80% occurring only once. Sequencing was done on a sample of peripheral blood. All receptors come from a man aged 45-65 years with active or convalescent COVID-19.

V is TRBV4-3 and J is TRBJ1-1; TRBD1 agrees at 7 bases. The CDR3 has 15 amino acids. CDR1 and CDR2 from the germline V gene are LGHNA and YSLEER. J gave up 5 bases and V 4 bases, and 10 bases lay outside the gene matches. CDR3 in amino acids: CASSRDRGPGTEAFF. The CDR3 DNA sequence: TGCGCCAGCAGCCGGGACAGAGGGCCGGGGACTGAAGCTTTCTTT.

The rearrangement links TRBV6-5 to TRBJ1-6; no firm D call. Trimming shortened V by 6 bases and J by 10 bases, and 10 bases separated the two germline ends. Germline V CDR1 and CDR2: MNHEY, SVGAGI. The CDR3 has 12 amino acids. Here the CDR3 DNA reads TGTGCCAGCAGCCCCCGGTTGTCACCCCTCCACTTT. Residues: CASSPRLSPLHF.

The chain employs TRBV19 and TRBJ1-1, with TRBD1 matching over 10 bases. The CDR3 consists of 14 residues. CDR1 is LNHDA and CDR2 is SQIVND in the germline V gene (reference sequence). V lost 4 bases and J lost 5; bases outside the gene matches: 4. CDR3 nucleotide sequence: TGTGCCAGTAGTACGGGACAGGGGATTACTGAAGCTTTCTTT. This sequence encodes CASSTGQGITEAFF.

The CDR3 nucleotides read TGTGCCAGCAGCTCGGGGACAGGGTCCTACGAGCAGTACTTC. Amino acids: CASSSGTGSYEQYF. The V call is TRBV7-2, the J call TRBJ2-7, with TRBD1 matching over 9 bases. This CDR3 is built from 14 residues. The germline V gene encodes CDR1 SGHTA and CDR2 FQGNSA. V lost 4 bases and J lost 1; bases outside the gene matches: 2.

The chain uses TRBV28 and TRBJ2-7, with TRBD1 identical over 7 bases. Trimming removed 6 bases from V and 0 bases from J; junction bases left unmatched: 5. The CDR3 covers 14 residues. Germline assignment: CDR1 MDHEN and CDR2 SYDVKM. CDR3 residues: CASRDRVSSYEQYF. Written as DNA, the CDR3 is TGTGCCAGCAGAGACAGGGTGAGCTCCTACGAGCAGTACTTC.

Worth noting for this clone: Other DNA variants within this sample encode the same CDR3. The V gene is TRBV5-6, the J gene TRBJ1-3; TRBD1 agrees at 9 bases. V lost 1 base and J lost 0; bases outside the gene matches: 2. CDR1 is SGHDT and CDR2 is YYEEEE in the germline V gene. This CDR3 region has 16 residues. The CDR3 loop is CASSLNRGLSGNTIYF. The CDR3, as DNA: TGTGCCAGCAGCTTGAACAGGGGGCTCTCTGGAAACACCATATATTTT.

Of note for this clone: This specimen includes other DNA sequences encoding the same CDR3. The rearrangement uses TRBV7-9 and TRBJ1-1; D possibly corresponds to TRBD1 (5 bases). Germline V lookup: CDR1 SEHNR, CDR2 FQNEAQ (reference sequence). Trimming removed 2 bases at V and 1 base at J, with 5 bases between. The CDR3 totals 13 residues. This CDR3 reads CASSLQGNTEAFF. CDR3 DNA sequence: TGTGCCAGCAGCTTACAGGGGAACACTGAAGCTTTCTTT.

V is TRBV10-2 and J is TRBJ1-2, with TRBD1 as a possible D gene (5 bases). V dropped 2 bases and J dropped 12 bases, with 13 bases sitting between them. From germline, CDR1 is WSHSY and CDR2 SAAADI. The CDR3 contains 12 residues. This chain's CDR3 is CASSESGGLDTF. In DNA form, the CDR3 reads TGCGCCAGCAGTGAGAGCGGGGGTCTGGACACCTTC.

This chain connects TRBV4-1 to TRBJ2-5; D may be TRBD1 (5 bases). The germline V and J ends were trimmed by 4 bases and 2 bases, with 14 bases remaining between them. The CDR3 extends over 15 amino acids. CDR1 is MGHRA and CDR2 is YSYEKL in the germline V gene. As DNA, the CDR3 is TGCGCCAGCAGCCCTATCCGGACAAGTCAAGAGACCCAGTACTTC. It translates to CASSPIRTSQETQYF.

This sequence joins TRBV19 and TRBJ2-2; weak D call: TRBD1 (6 bases). V gave up 9 bases and J gave up 4 bases, with 21 bases separating them. Germline CDR1 is LNHDA and CDR2 is SQIVND (reference sequence). This CDR3 is 16 amino acids long. CDR3 bases: TGTGCCAGCCATTCTAGACAGGTTAGAATCACCGGGGAGCTGTTTTTT. It yields the protein CASHSRQVRITGELFF.